The rows below give T cell receptor beta chains drawn from one sample of a study of blood T cells in healthy people across ages. TCRdb reprocessed the 5' RACE reads with MiXCR, giving one entry per CDR3 protein. The sample gives some 550,000 distinct CDR3 sequences, around 48% of which show up once; just under 25% is in the top ten. Sequencing input: blood. All receptors derive from a man aged 80 or over in good health. CDR3s include the opening cysteine and the closing phenylalanine or tryptophan. A D gene is named only where the DNA matches it firmly. Some rows have no size entry. The others give once, few or many, or a class for an expanded clone.

D	V	J	size	CDR3
TRBD1	TRBV4-1	TRBJ1-2	.	CASSHPGQGNYGYTF
TRBD1	TRBV29-1	TRBJ1-2	.	CSVPGQGAYTF
.	TRBV28	TRBJ2-3	few	CASSSLPITDTQYF
.	TRBV9	TRBJ1-4	.	CASSPEGDATNEKLFF
.	TRBV20-1	TRBJ2-7	.	CSARRGWDGEYF
TRBD2	TRBV7-2	TRBJ2-3	few	CASSLRARGGLDTQYF
.	TRBV7-2	TRBJ2-7	few	CASSLAMGEAYEQYF
TRBD2	TRBV5-1	TRBJ2-3	.	CASSLEAATSTDTQCF
.	TRBV6-5	TRBJ1-2	few	CASSRTGLGYGYTF
.	TRBV20-1	TRBJ1-2	few	CSAGRGGYGYTF
TRBD1	TRBV9	TRBJ2-7	.	CASSGGGRGSYEQYF
TRBD1	TRBV10-3	TRBJ2-7	.	CAISEGTGPAYEQYF
TRBD1	TRBV4-3	TRBJ2-7	few	CASSLGPGTGGEQYF
.	TRBV2	TRBJ1-2	few	CASSEGQEGGYTF
.	TRBV2	TRBJ2-7	few	CASSESREYEQYF
.	TRBV20-1	TRBJ2-2	few	CSASSGRNTGELFF
TRBD1	TRBV7-9	TRBJ1-2	many	CASSTPGQGDGYTF
.	TRBV27	TRBJ2-1	.	CASSPGRHSGEQFF
TRBD1	TRBV6-1	TRBJ2-7	few	CASSEMTGYEQYF
.	TRBV20-1	TRBJ2-1	few	CSAWTGPRNEQFF
.	TRBV29-1	TRBJ2-5	.	CSVEDPRGWGRETQYF
TRBD2	TRBV18	TRBJ2-5	few	CASSPGTSGLEQYF
TRBD2	TRBV5-1	TRBJ2-1	.	CASSRLASGSYNEQFF
TRBD2	TRBV15	TRBJ2-3	.	CASSPRTSGSRDTQYF
.	TRBV6-4	TRBJ2-1	.	CASSRQRSGNNEQFF
TRBD2	TRBV27	TRBJ2-3	.	CASSPPSGRGFTDTQYF
.	TRBV7-2	TRBJ1-1	.	CANTRGGKDTEAFF
.	TRBV6-6	TRBJ1-4	few	CASSYWGERNEKLFF
.	TRBV2	TRBJ2-2	.	CASNRYSSTGELFF